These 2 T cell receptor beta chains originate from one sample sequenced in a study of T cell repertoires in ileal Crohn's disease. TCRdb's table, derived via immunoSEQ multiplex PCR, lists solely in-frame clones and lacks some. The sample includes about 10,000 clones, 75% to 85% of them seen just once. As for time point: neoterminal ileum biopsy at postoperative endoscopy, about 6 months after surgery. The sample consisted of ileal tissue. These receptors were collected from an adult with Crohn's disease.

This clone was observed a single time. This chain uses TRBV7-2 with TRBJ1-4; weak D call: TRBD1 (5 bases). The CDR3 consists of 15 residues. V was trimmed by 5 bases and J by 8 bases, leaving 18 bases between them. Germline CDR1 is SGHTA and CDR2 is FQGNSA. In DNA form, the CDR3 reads TGTGCCAGCAGCCGGGGGTGGGGGGTCTCCGAAAAACTGTTTTTT. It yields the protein CASSRGWGVSEKLFF.

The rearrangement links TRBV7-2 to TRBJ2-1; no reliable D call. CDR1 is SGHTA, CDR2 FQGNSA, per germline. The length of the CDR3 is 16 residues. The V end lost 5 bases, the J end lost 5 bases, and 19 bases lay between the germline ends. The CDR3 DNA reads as TGTGCCAGCAGCCTAGAGACTTACCTCTTGAACAATGAGCAGTTCTTC. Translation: CASSLETYLLNNEQFF. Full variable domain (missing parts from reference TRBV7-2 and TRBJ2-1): GAGVSQSPSNKVTEKGKDVELRCDPISGHTALYWYRQSLGQGLEFLIYFQGNSAPDKSGLPSDRFSAERTGGSVSTLTIQRTQQEDSAVYLCASSLETYLLNNEQFFGPGTRLTVL.